What follows describes a single T cell receptor (beta chain). This clone's antigen is unknown. The input lacks base qualities; no much larger clone sits a single base away. The data belong to a study of blood T cells in healthy people across ages (dated by TCRdb to between 2015 and 2016). Study-wide context: In model experiments, template switching captured roughly one uniquely barcoded TCR beta cDNA molecule for every two T cells. The donors were divided into four age groups: young (average approximately 17 years), middle-aged (about 40), aged (about 60) and long-lived (approximately 74). Two additional independent replicas of 1 million unique cDNA reads from the same blood draw were analyzed for two donors (one aged 18 to 30 and one aged 80 or older). Using deep sequencing normalized with unique cDNA molecular identifiers, the study measured how TCR beta repertoire diversity changes with age. Donors of different ages were randomly distributed across sequencing lanes to avoid experimental bias. Study-level results and caveats: Observed TCR beta diversity per million T cells fell roughly linearly with age, and a significant reduction was already apparent by age roughly 41. Compared with the aged group, the long-lived group had more naive CD4+ T cells, fewer expanded clones and increased TCR diversity, a pattern suggesting age selection. Donor CMV infection status was unknown, potentially confounding age-related changes in expanded clonotypes. Since profiling was done on bulk unsorted PBMCs, naive and antigen-experienced compartments could not be conclusively compared. Estimates of total diversity based on one million sequenced T cells were regarded as lower bounds and as underestimates. A strong correlation was found between observed TCR beta diversity and the percentage of naive T cells measured by flow cytometry.

From the cysteine through the phenylalanine, the CDR3 covers 16 amino acids. The only DNA kept is the CDR3, 48 bases in frame from the first base. From a lookup of the germline V gene, CDR1 and CDR2 are MGHRA and YSYEKL. Donors were 39 systemically healthy Caucasian individuals from Russia aged roughly 6 to 95 years. Roughly 11 milliliters of peripheral blood were drawn from each donor into EDTA-treated Vacutainer tubes. PBMCs were isolated by Ficoll-Paque density-gradient centrifugation, with at least 7 million obtained per sample. Trizol reagent was used to extract total RNA from the PBMCs, yielding at least 6 micrograms per sample. For every donor, an aliquot of PBMCs went through flow cytometry to measure the percentages of naive CD45RAhigh/CD27high T cells. To prepare the library, 5' RACE was applied. The sample was run on an Illumina HiSeq 2500. A second 7 to 11 cycle PCR used a sample-barcoded 5' primer and a J-beta primer mix. Each TCR beta cDNA molecule received a unique molecular identifier from a template-switch 5' adaptor carrying 12 random nucleotides. At least 3 million CDR3-containing paired-end reads were obtained from each sample. The Mint cDNA synthesis kit, primed by a TRBC-specific oligonucleotide, was used to synthesize first-strand cDNA from all RNA. All cDNA was treated with uracil-DNA glycosylase and then went through a first 18-cycle PCR with the universal primers M1SS and BC2_uni_R. Per the original workflow: Normalization of each sample was performed by random selection of 1 million high-quality reads, each carrying a distinct molecular identifier. Instead of being binned into consensus sequences, reads that shared molecular identifiers were thrown out. MiTCR, run with a Q25 quality threshold and the strictest error-elimination algorithm, handled CDR3 identification, clonotype clustering and error correction. A nonparametric unseen species model using Euler transformation provided a lower-bound estimate of total TCR beta diversity. Using fastp trimming at Q25 and MiXCR clonotype assembly, TCRdb reanalyzed the public sequencing data and kept in-frame beta chains. Rows merge per CDR3 protein into single entries with the most common DNA and genes. TCRdb, rather than the study authors, made the V and J calls. The table for this sample lists roughly 1.4 million distinct CDR3 sequences; approximately 59% of them were counted only once. The ten biggest clones cover 5% to 7% of the sample.

This receptor was obtained from a man aged 18 to 30 in good health. The sequenced sample was blood. This chain is built from TRBV4-1 and TRBJ2-4, and TRBD1 aligns with 8 junction nucleotides. With the DNA end fitting TRBJ2-7 better, the J assignment may be wrong. The nucleotide sequence reads as follows: TGCGCCAGCAGCCAAGACCACACAGGGGGAAAGTACGAGCAGTACTTC. It specifies CASSQDHTGGKYEQYF.